This T cell receptor (beta chain) was recovered during a study of T cells in Graves' hyperthyroidism and ophthalmopathy. Hyperthyroidism of Graves' type that showed no ophthalmopathy progression within 18 months was stable. There were TCR beta CDR3 regions amplified from RNA transcripts. TCR CDR3 regions were first amplified by RT-PCR with HTBI primers. From the multiplex PCR reads, TCRdb called clonotypes with MiXCR, one entry per CDR3 protein. The sample records around 420,000 distinct CDR3 sequences, approximately 15% being singletons. General study findings and limits: A 13 V-J model separated ophthalmopathy from stable hyperthyroidism. Blood also showed most of the thyroid clonotypes that were expanded above 0.001.

Notes on this clonotype: No antigen is known for it.

V was pared by 0 bases and J by 0 bases, with 12 bases of the junction left unmatched. The CDR3 contains 19 residues. From germline, CDR1 is WNHNN and CDR2 SYGVQD (reference sequence). The sequencing input was blood. The chain combines TRBV10-1 with TRBJ2-5; 8 positions match TRBD1. The origin of this receptor is a woman aged 18-29 years with Graves' hyperthyroidism. The CDR3 DNA follows: TGCGCCAGCAGTGAGTCGACTCTTGGCACAGGGGGGTACCAAGAGACCCAGTACTTC. It translates to CASSESTLGTGGYQETQYF.